One TCR beta chain is described in this entry. Its specificity is unknown. MiXCR was run by TCRdb on the 5' RACE reads, yielding one entry per CDR3 protein. The table records roughly 160,000 distinct CDR3 sequences, 9.8% of them present only once. These data belong to a study of CD8 T cells in ankylosing spondylitis. Study results and limitations: Blood from ankylosing spondylitis patients appeared to carry a characteristic roughly 8-variant TCR beta motif.

CDR3 length equals 18 residues. Trimming took off 4 bases at V and 4 bases at J, with 24 bases between the two ends. CDR1 is MNHEY and CDR2 is SVGEGT in the germline V gene. The sequenced sample was blood, either unsorted or a sorted T cell fraction (not recorded which). This sequence was found in a female donor with ankylosing spondylitis or in good health (not recorded which). The V call is TRBV6-2 or TRBV6-3, the J call TRBJ2-3; D may be TRBD2 (5 bases). The CDR3 bases are TGTGCCAGCAGTTCCCCAGGCGGGTACTATGAGGGCCCAGATACGCAGTATTTT. Protein: CASSSPGGYYEGPDTQYF.